What follows is one T cell receptor (beta chain) and its context. Libraries were prepared by immunoSEQ multiplex PCR; TCRdb keeps only in-frame clonotypes and omits some of them. Here the sample spans over 150,000 clones, about 85% being singletons. This sample is part of a study of blood T cell repertoires in COVID-19. Germline V lookup: CDR1 MDHEN, CDR2 SYDVKM. The CDR3 runs 13 residues. Trimming cost V 6 bases and J 2 bases; bases outside gene matches: 3. Sequenced sample: peripheral blood. The clonotype was recovered from a man in his sixties with COVID-19, enrolled during active disease. V usage is TRBV28 and J usage is TRBJ1-2; TRBD1 matches 7 bases. CDR3 DNA sequence: TGTGCCAGCAGCCGGGGACAGAACTATGGCTACACCTTC. This gives the protein CASSRGQNYGYTF.